This T cell receptor (beta chain) was sequenced during a study of vaccination and CD4 T cells after COVID-19. Study details: Each control was exposed to a CEFX pool, an HIV-1 Nef pool, or no peptide at all. Findings and limits, study-wide: Researchers report that a median approximately 90% of reactive clones in convalescent patients surfaced only post-vaccination.

Treatment reported: roughly nine-day PBMC culture with coronavirus spike peptide pools or control peptides (ViraFEST assay). CD4+ T cells that had been cultured provided DNA sequenced with the Oncomine TCR Beta short-read assay. Researchers extracted genomic DNA from CD4+ T cells that had been cultured. In TCRdb, the PCR reads were re-called with MiXCR into one record per CDR3 protein. The data contain about 9,300 distinct CDR3 sequences, about 52% of them seen just once; the ten biggest clones take up approximately 18%. V lost 2 bases and J 7 bases, leaving 11 bases between the germline ends. This CDR3 is 13 amino acids long. CDR1 is DFQATT and CDR2 is SNEGSKA in the germline V gene (reference sequence). This clonotype was counted between two and nine times. Its antigen is not known.

The sequencing sample was made of CD4+ T cells from blood, cultured in vitro. The source is a human donor who had recovered from COVID-19. The chain couples TRBV20-1 to TRBJ2-2; no clear D. CDR3 DNA sequence: TGCAGTGCTAGATGGGGAAGTCACGGGGAGCTGTTTTTT. Amino acid sequence: CSARWGSHGELFF.